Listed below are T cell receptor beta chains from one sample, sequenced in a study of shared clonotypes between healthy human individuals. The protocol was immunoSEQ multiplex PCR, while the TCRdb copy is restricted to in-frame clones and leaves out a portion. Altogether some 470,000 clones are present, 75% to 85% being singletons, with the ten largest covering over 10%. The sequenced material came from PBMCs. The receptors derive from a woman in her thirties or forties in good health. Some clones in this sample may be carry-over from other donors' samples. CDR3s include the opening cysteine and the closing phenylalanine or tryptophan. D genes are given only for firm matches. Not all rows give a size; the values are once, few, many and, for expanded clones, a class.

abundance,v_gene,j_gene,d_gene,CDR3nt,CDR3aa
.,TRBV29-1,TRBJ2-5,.,TGCAGCGTTGGATCCCAGACCCAGTACTTC,CSVGSQTQYF
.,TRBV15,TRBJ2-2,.,TGTGCCACCAGCAGAGATATGGGACTGGGGGCGCAGACTGTGTACCAGGCGAACACCGGGGAGCTGTTTTTT,CATSRDMGLGAQTVYQANTGELFF
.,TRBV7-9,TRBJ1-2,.,TGTGCCAGCAGCACAGACATTAACTATGGCTACACCTTC,CASSTDINYGYTF
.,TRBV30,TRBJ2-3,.,TGTGCCTGGAGTGTTGTAGATACGCAGTATTTT,CAWSVVDTQYF
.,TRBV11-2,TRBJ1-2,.,TGTGCCAGCAGCTTAGAAAGTCTCTTC,CASSLESLF
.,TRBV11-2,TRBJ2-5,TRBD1,TGTGCCAGCAGCACACTACAGGGGCGAGAAGAGACCCAGTACTTC,CASSTLQGREETQYF
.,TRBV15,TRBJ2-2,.,TGTGCCACCAGCAGAGATGGAGGGGGCACCGGGGAGCTGTTTTTT,CATSRDGGGTGELFF
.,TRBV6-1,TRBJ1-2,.,TGTGCCAGCAGTGAAAATCTGTGGACGGCCATCTATGGCTACACCTTC,CASSENLWTAIYGYTF
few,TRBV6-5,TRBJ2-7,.,TGTGCCAGCACCTCCGCGCAGAGGGGCGGCGAGCAGTACTTC,CASTSAQRGGEQYF
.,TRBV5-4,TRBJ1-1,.,TGTGCCAGCAGCCCGGGGAGGGCAGGGGAGTACACTGAAGCTTTCTTT,CASSPGRAGEYTEAFF
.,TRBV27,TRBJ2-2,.,TGTGCCAGCAGTTTAGACGGGCCCGGGGAGCTGTTTTTT,CASSLDGPGELFF
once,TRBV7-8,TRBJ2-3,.,TGTGCCAGCAGCTTAGGTGGCAGCCGCACAGATACGCAGTATTTT,CASSLGGSRTDTQYF
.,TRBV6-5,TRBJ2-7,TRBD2,TGTGCCAGCACCCCCCAAATAGCGGGATCCTACGAGCAGTACTTC,CASTPQIAGSYEQYF
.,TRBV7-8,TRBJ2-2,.,TGTGCCAGCAGCTCCTTTTTAGCGAACACCGGGGAGCTGTTTTTT,CASSSFLANTGELFF
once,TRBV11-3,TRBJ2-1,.,TGTGCCAGCAGCCCCCAGAGAGGCGGAGGTGAGCAGTTCTTC,CASSPQRGGGEQFF
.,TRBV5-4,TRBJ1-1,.,TGTGCCAGCAGACAGGACAGTGTTAACACTGAAGCTTTCTTT,CASRQDSVNTEAFF
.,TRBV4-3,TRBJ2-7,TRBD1,TGCGCCAGCAGCCAAGTACAGGGGGACTACGAGCAGTACTTC,CASSQVQGDYEQYF
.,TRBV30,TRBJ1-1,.,TGTGCCTGGAAGAGGGGGGGCTACGGGAACACTGAAGCTTTCTTT,CAWKRGGYGNTEAFF
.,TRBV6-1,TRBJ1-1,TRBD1,TGTGCCAGCGGCGACAGGGTAACCGAAGCTTTCTTT,CASGDRVTEAFF
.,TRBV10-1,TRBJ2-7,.,TGCGCCAGCAGTGGTTGGGGCTCCTACGAGCAGTACTTC,CASSGWGSYEQYF
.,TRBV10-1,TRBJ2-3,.,TGCGCCAGCAGTGAAACTTACAGGGATACGCAGTATTTT,CASSETYRDTQYF
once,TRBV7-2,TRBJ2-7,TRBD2,TGTGCCAGCAGCACCTCCGGGACTAGTAATTACGAGCAGTACTTC,CASSTSGTSNYEQYF
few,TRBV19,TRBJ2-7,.,TGTGCCAGCGGACACGGGGGCGTTAGGCTCGAGCAGTACTTC,CASGHGGVRLEQYF
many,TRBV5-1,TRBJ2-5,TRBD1,TGCGCCAGCAGCAACGGCCCGGGACAGGGTGAGACCCAGTACTTC,CASSNGPGQGETQYF
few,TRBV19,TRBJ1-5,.,TGTGCCAGTAGTGTCGATTATGATCAGCCCCAGCATTTT,CASSVDYDQPQHF
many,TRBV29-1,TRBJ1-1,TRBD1,TGCAGCGTTGAGGACAGGTTGAACACTGAAGCTTTCTTT,CSVEDRLNTEAFF
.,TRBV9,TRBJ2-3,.,TGTGCCAGCAGCCTCCAGGGGAGTACAGATACGCAGTATTTT,CASSLQGSTDTQYF
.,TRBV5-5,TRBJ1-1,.,TGTGCCAGCGGGTTCGGGGGAATGAACACTGAAGCTTTCTTT,CASGFGGMNTEAFF
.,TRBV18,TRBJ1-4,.,TGTGCCAGCTCTCCGGGAGGGGTATCGACTAATGAAAAACTGTTTTTT,CASSPGGVSTNEKLFF
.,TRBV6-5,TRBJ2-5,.,TGTGCCAGCAGTTTGGTTGGGGGGGAGACCCAGTACTTC,CASSLVGGETQYF
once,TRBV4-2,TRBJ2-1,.,TGTGCCAGCAGCCAAGAATGGGGCCGTGAGCAGTTCTTC,CASSQEWGREQFF
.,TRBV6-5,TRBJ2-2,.,TGTGCCAGCAGTTACTCGACCCCTTGGCTGGCCGGGGAGCTGTTTTTT,CASSYSTPWLAGELFF
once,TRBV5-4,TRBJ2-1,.,TGTGCCAGCAGCTTTGGCTGGGGGAGCGGCTACAATGAGCAGTTCTTC,CASSFGWGSGYNEQFF
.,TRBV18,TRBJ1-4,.,TGTGCCAGCTCACCAAATGAGGGAAATGAAAAACTGTTTTTT,CASSPNEGNEKLFF
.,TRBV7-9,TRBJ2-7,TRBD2,TGTGCCAGCAGCTTAGGGCGAGCTAGCGGGAGAAACGAGCAGTACTTC,CASSLGRASGRNEQYF